The 16 T cell receptor beta chains below come from one sample, sequenced in a study of identical twins. Using its own MiXCR run on the 5' RACE reads, TCRdb lists one record per CDR3 protein. Counted here are 500,000 to 550,000 distinct CDR3 sequences, roughly a fifth occurring once; the ten biggest clones make up 0.75% to 0.95%. These data were likewise used in another study, on T cells expressing NK-cell markers.

The sample taken for sequencing was CD4+ T cells sorted from blood. The receptors here all came from a woman aged 18-29 years in good health.

The sample holds a few counts of this clonotype. The chain joins TRBV12-3 or TRBV12-4 to TRBJ2-2; no clear D. V was cut by 3 bases and J by 3 bases, with 11 bases left in between. This CDR3 is built from 15 residues. The CDR3 spells CASSFRRPHTGELFF. CDR3 sequence (DNA): TGTGCCAGCAGTTTTCGCAGGCCACACACCGGGGAGCTGTTTTTT.

V usage is TRBV29-1 and J usage is TRBJ2-5; D may be TRBD1 (5 bases). Germline V gene data show CDR1 as SQVTM and CDR2 as ANQGSEA. There are 12 residues in the CDR3. Deletions cut 4 bases from V and 6 bases from J, with 12 bases between. The CDR3 bases are TGCAGCGTTGGATTAAAGGGGCAGACCCAGTACTTC. Translating it yields CSVGLKGQTQYF.

This clonotype showed up many times. V and J are TRBV4-3 and TRBJ2-1, with 9 bases lining up with TRBD2. CDR1 is LGHNA, CDR2 YSLEER, per germline. The V segment lost 0 bases and the J segment 15 bases; nucleotides outside the gene matches: 9. The CDR3 loop spans 14 amino acids. CDR3 protein: CASSQEGTLAGPFF. The CDR3 DNA follows: TGCGCCAGCAGCCAAGAAGGTACGCTAGCGGGACCGTTCTTC.

This clonotype was detected only a few times. The chain has TRBV6-5 and TRBJ2-2, with 11 bases identical to TRBD2. After removal of 2 bases from V and 1 base from J, the junction contained 3 bases not matched to a gene. The CDR3 consists of 17 residues. The germline CDR1 and CDR2 sequences are MNHEY and SVGAGI. The CDR3 region has the DNA TGTGCCAGCAGTTACCTTCTAGCGGGAGGGAACACCGGGGAGCTGTTTTTT. Protein product: CASSYLLAGGNTGELFF.

This clonotype was counted a few times. This chain links TRBV7-9 with TRBJ1-1; unclear D gene. The CDR3 is 12 residues long. Trimming left V 6 bases short and J 7 bases short, with 12 bases between. Per the germline V gene, CDR1 is SEHNR and CDR2 is FQNEAQ (reference sequence). Written as DNA, the CDR3 is TGTGCCAGCAGTTCGACGTATAGTGAAGCTTTCTTT. This sequence encodes CASSSTYSEAFF.

The V and J genes are TRBV20-1 and TRBJ2-5, with a possible D match to TRBD1 (5 bases). Germline values: CDR1 DFQATT, CDR2 SNEGSKA (reference sequence). The V end was cut by 0 bases, the J end by 5 bases, with 10 bases between. The CDR3 contains 13 residues. CDR3 protein: CSARDGARETQYF. CDR3 in DNA: TGCAGTGCTAGAGATGGGGCCCGGGAGACCCAGTACTTC.

In its sample, this clonotype was seen a few times. The chain has TRBV20-1 and TRBJ2-5, with 10 nucleotides matching TRBD1. CDR3 length: 15 residues. After removal of 6 bases from V and 3 bases from J, the junction contained 10 bases not matched to a gene. Per germline, CDR1 DFQATT and CDR2 SNEGSKA (reference sequence). In DNA form, the CDR3 reads TGCAGTGCCCAGACTCCCGGGACAGGGGAAGAGACCCAGTACTTC. Its translation: CSAQTPGTGEETQYF.

The CDR3 coding sequence is TGTGCCAGCAGCCAAGATCCGGGGGCTGGAAACACCATATATTTT. Protein product: CASSQDPGAGNTIYF. The rearrangement links TRBV4-2 to TRBJ1-3, with D maybe TRBD1 (5 bases). The germline CDR1 and CDR2 sequences are LGHNA and YNFKEQ. This CDR3 is built from 15 residues. V lost 0 bases to trimming and J lost 2 bases, with 8 bases between them.

A few counts support this clonotype. The genes are TRBV12-3 or TRBV12-4 and TRBJ2-7; no clear D. Trimming shortened V by 6 bases and J by 4 bases, and 13 bases separated the two germline ends. The CDR3 loop spans 13 amino acids. CDR3 loop: CASSHSDAYEQYF. The CDR3 nucleotides are TGTGCCAGCAGCCACTCGGATGCTTACGAGCAGTACTTC.

This clonotype was observed a handful of times. The rearrangement links TRBV6-6 to TRBJ2-2, with D possibly being TRBD1 or TRBD2 (5 bases each). V lost 7 bases, J lost 6 bases, and 12 bases lay in between. CDR1 MNHNY and CDR2 SVGAGI come from the germline V gene (reference sequence). CDR3 length: 13 residues. CDR3 DNA: TGTGCCAGCAACCCCGAGGGGCCCGGGGAGCTGTTTTTT. It encodes CASNPEGPGELFF.

The chain recombines TRBV19 with TRBJ2-5, with TRBD2 matching 8 bases. The CDR3 spans 15 residues. The J segment lost 5 bases and the V segment lost 4 bases, leaving 9 bases of the junction unmatched. Germline V gives CDR1 LNHDA, CDR2 SQIVND (reference sequence). The CDR3 sequence is CASSSGRYLRETQYF. The CDR3 DNA reads TGTGCCAGTAGTAGCGGGAGGTACCTACGGGAGACCCAGTACTTC.

Comments on this clonotype: A read error may explain this, as a much larger clone is one base away. The genes are TRBV12-3 or TRBV12-4 and TRBJ2-7; tentative D call: TRBD2 (5 bases). CDR3 size: 15 residues. The CDR3 protein is CASSQRAGKRNEQCF. The CDR3, as DNA: TGTGCCAGCAGTCAGAGGGCTGGGAAACGAAACGAGCAGTGCTTC.

This sequence joins TRBV5-1 and TRBJ1-3; D not certain. The CDR3 is made up of 15 amino acids. In germline, CDR1 is SGHRS, CDR2 YFSETQ. The germline V and J ends were trimmed by 0 bases and 0 bases, with 7 bases remaining between them. Written as DNA, the CDR3 is TGCGCCAGCAGCTTGGATATGGGCTCTGGAAACACCATATATTTT. It codes for CASSLDMGSGNTIYF. The whole variable domain, remainder taken from reference TRBV5-1 and TRBJ1-3, is KAGVTQTPRYLIKTRGQQVTLSCSPISGHRSVSWYQQTPGQGLQFLFEYFSETQRNKGNFPGRFSGRQFSNSRSEMNVSTLELGDSALYLCASSLDMGSGNTIYFGEGSWLTVV.

Points on this clonotype: The junction departs from germline at one end; a sequencing error may be responsible. The chain combines TRBV20-1 with TRBJ2-1, with D perhaps matching TRBD2 (5 bases). CDR1 and CDR2 from the germline V gene are DFQATT and SNEGSKA (reference sequence). The CDR3 has 14 amino acids. The CDR3 DNA is TGCAGTACTAGAGATCGAGGCGGCTACAATGAGCAGTTCTTC. Translating it yields CSTRDRGGYNEQFF.

The chain recombines TRBV10-3 with TRBJ1-1, with D possibly TRBD1 on 5 matching bases. Trimming pared 6 bases from V and 4 bases from J, leaving 21 bases between. The CDR3 is made up of 16 amino acids. CDR1 ENHRY and CDR2 SYGVKD come from the germline V gene. The CDR3 region is CAIRSGTDNLGTEAFF. CDR3 sequence (DNA): TGTGCCATCAGATCCGGGACGGACAACTTGGGCACTGAAGCTTTCTTT.

Only a few counts were recorded for this clonotype. The chain joins TRBV12-3 or TRBV12-4 to TRBJ1-4; D call uncertain. This CDR3 is built from 15 residues. V lost 6 bases to trimming and J lost 1 base, with 12 bases between them. For the CDR3, the DNA is TGTGCCAGCAGCTTCGAGACGAAAACTAATGAAAAACTGTTTTTT. It translates to CASSFETKTNEKLFF.